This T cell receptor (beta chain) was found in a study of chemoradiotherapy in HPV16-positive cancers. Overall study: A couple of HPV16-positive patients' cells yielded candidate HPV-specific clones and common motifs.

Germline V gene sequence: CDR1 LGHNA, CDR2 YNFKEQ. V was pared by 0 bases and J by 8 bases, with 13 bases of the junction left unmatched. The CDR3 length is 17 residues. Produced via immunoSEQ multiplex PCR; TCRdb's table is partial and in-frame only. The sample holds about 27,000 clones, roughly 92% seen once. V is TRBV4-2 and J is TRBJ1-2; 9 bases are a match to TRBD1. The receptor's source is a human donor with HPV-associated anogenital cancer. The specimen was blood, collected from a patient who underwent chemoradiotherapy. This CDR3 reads CASSQDPGGTGLSGYTF. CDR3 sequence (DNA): TGTGCCAGCAGCCAAGATCCGGGCGGGACAGGGCTTTCGGGCTACACCTTC.